The entry that follows covers one T cell receptor beta chain sequence. Profiled with immunoSEQ multiplex PCR; TCRdb holds only in-frame clones, not every one. The sample has millions of clones; 90% to 95% are singletons. CDR1 and CDR2 from the germline V gene are MNHNS and SASEGT. With 0 bases removed from V and 6 bases from J, the gap between germline ends came to 12 bases. The CDR3 length is 15 residues. The data derive from a study of shared clonotypes between healthy human individuals. Background on the study: Per-donor plates numbered three CD4 naive, three CD4 memory, two CD8 naive and one CD8 memory.

The sequenced sample was naive CD4+ T cells sorted from blood. Documented subset: CD45RA+ positively selected. This rearrangement joins TRBV6-1 to TRBJ1-5; tentatively, D is TRBD1 (5 bases). The receptor was derived from a man in his late teens or twenties in good health. This CDR3 is CASSEAKLGAQPQHF. The CDR3 coding sequence is TGTGCCAGCAGTGAAGCTAAACTCGGGGCTCAGCCCCAGCATTTT.